Below are 20 T cell receptor beta chains sequenced from a single sample in a study of blood T cell repertoires in COVID-19. TCRdb keeps only in-frame clones here, not all; method: immunoSEQ multiplex PCR. The table lists around 370,000 clones, 88% of them singletons. Material: peripheral blood. Every receptor here comes from a woman between 65 and 79 years old with COVID-19, enrolled during active disease.

CDR3 protein: CASSDKDRGGYTF. The CDR3 coding sequence is TGTGCCAGCAGCGATAAAGACAGGGGAGGCTACACCTTC. The gene calls are TRBV11-2 and TRBJ1-2, with 8 bases matching TRBD1. The CDR3 has 13 amino acids. CDR1 is SGHAT, CDR2 FQNNGV, per germline. J gave up 8 bases and V 5 bases, and 7 bases lay outside the gene matches.

V and J are TRBV12-5 and TRBJ1-5; weak D call: TRBD1 (5 bases). The CDR3 is 15 amino acids. CDR1 and CDR2 (germline): LGHNT, FRNRAP. With 5 bases removed from V and 4 bases from J, the gap between germline ends came to 15 bases. CDR3 residues: CASGSQGLGNQPQHF. The CDR3 region has the DNA TGTGCTAGTGGTAGCCAGGGACTGGGAAATCAGCCCCAGCATTTT.

With regard to this clone: Other DNA sequences in this sample translate to the same CDR3. The rearrangement joins TRBV18 to TRBJ1-2; D is perhaps TRBD1 (6 bases). Trimming removed 2 bases from V and 6 bases from J, with 7 bases in between. Germline CDR1 reads KGHSH; CDR2 reads LQKENI. CDR3 length: 12 residues. CDR3 residues: CASSPKGDGYTF. DNA for the CDR3: TGTGCCAGCTCACCAAAGGGGGATGGCTACACCTTC.

This clone was counted a few times. The rearrangement links TRBV6-5 to TRBJ1-5, with a weak D call TRBD1 (6 bases). Trimming cost V 6 bases and J 4 bases, with 10 bases left between them. The CDR3 contains 13 residues. Germline V lookup: CDR1 MNHEY, CDR2 SVGAGI. CDR3 bases: TGTGCCAGCAGGGACAGACTAAATCAGCCCCAGCATTTT. It encodes CASRDRLNQPQHF.

V gene TRBV5-4 combines with J gene TRBJ2-1; 8 nucleotides line up with TRBD1. This CDR3 contains 14 residues. Germline V gene lookup returns CDR1 SGHNT and CDR2 YYREEE (reference sequence). J was trimmed by 7 bases and V by 4 bases; bases with no gene match: 7. CDR3 loop: CASSRSGGKNEQFF. The CDR3 coding sequence is TGTGCCAGCAGCCGATCAGGGGGCAAGAATGAGCAGTTCTTC.

The chain is built from TRBV5-1 and TRBJ2-1; D perhaps matches TRBD2 (5 bases). In germline, CDR1 is SGHRS, CDR2 YFSETQ. Trimming pared 0 bases from V and 1 base from J, leaving 11 bases between. The length of the CDR3 is 16 residues. CDR3 residues: CASSLDPPGSYNEQFF. CDR3 DNA: TGCGCCAGCAGCTTGGATCCGCCGGGGTCCTACAATGAGCAGTTCTTC.

The chain carries TRBV10-1 and TRBJ1-2; 9 positions match TRBD1. The J segment lost 8 bases and the V segment lost 2 bases, leaving 12 bases of the junction unmatched. This CDR3 contains 16 residues. Germline assignment: CDR1 WNHNN and CDR2 SYGVQD (reference sequence). Here the CDR3 DNA reads TGCGCCAGCAGTGAGAGATCCGGGACAGGGCCGTGGGGCTACACCTTC. Protein product: CASSERSGTGPWGYTF.

V and J are TRBV27 and TRBJ1-3; D gene ambiguous. Per the germline V gene, CDR1 is MNHEY and CDR2 is SMNVEV (reference sequence). The V gene lost 7 bases and the J gene lost 4 bases, with 11 bases spanning the gap. CDR3 length: 13 amino acids. CDR3 DNA sequence: TGTGCCAGCATGAGGGCTTTGGGAAACACCATATATTTT. It codes for CASMRALGNTIYF.

The chain links TRBV2 to TRBJ1-1, with 7 bases matching TRBD1. Germline CDR1 and CDR2: SNHLY and FYNNEI. The CDR3 is made up of 14 amino acids. The junction had 3 bases not matched to a gene; V was cut back by 1 base and J by 4 bases. The CDR3: CASSEGSGGTEAFF. The CDR3 nucleotides read TGTGCCAGCAGTGAAGGATCAGGGGGCACTGAAGCTTTCTTT.

The DNA of the CDR3 is TGTGCCAGCAGTTTCCGGGGGGCCCCCCGTCTCGCGCAGTACTTC. Protein sequence: CASSFRGAPRLAQYF. The V gene is TRBV6-2 or TRBV6-3, the J gene TRBJ2-7; TRBD2 might be the D (7 bases). This CDR3 is 15 amino acids long. Germline V CDR1 and CDR2: MNHEY, SVGEGT. The V end lost 4 bases, the J end lost 9 bases, and 22 bases lay between the germline ends.

CDR3: CASSLMGGTMGGYTF. CDR3 in DNA: TGTGCCAGCAGCCTAATGGGGGGGACGATGGGTGGCTACACCTTC. The gene calls are TRBV7-2 and TRBJ1-2; D possibly corresponds to TRBD1 (5 bases). Germline V gene data show CDR1 as SGHTA and CDR2 as FQGNSA. Trimming stripped 5 bases from V and 7 bases from J, with 20 bases between. The CDR3 spans 15 residues.

V is TRBV2 and J is TRBJ1-3, with 11 bases matching TRBD1. Losses at the gene ends were 8 bases for V and 0 bases for J; bases not matched to a gene: 6. Germline V gives CDR1 SNHLY, CDR2 FYNNEI. CDR3 length: 16 residues. Here the CDR3 reads CASAGTGGPSGNTIYF. DNA of the CDR3: TGTGCCAGCGCCGGGACAGGGGGGCCCTCTGGAAACACCATATATTTT.

This clone has only a few counts. The chain joins TRBV6-6 to TRBJ1-1, with D hard to call. With 3 bases removed from V and 5 bases from J, the gap between germline ends came to 10 bases. Germline-derived CDR1 and CDR2 are MNHNY and SVGAGI (reference sequence). The CDR3 loop spans 13 amino acids. The CDR3 is CASSYEAGTEAFF. The DNA for the CDR3 is TGTGCCAGCAGTTATGAGGCGGGAACTGAAGCTTTCTTT.

The CDR3 sequence is CASSFGAEAFF. The CDR3 nucleotides read TGTGCCAGCAGCTTCGGGGCTGAAGCTTTCTTT. The chain is built from TRBV5-6 and TRBJ1-1; D unclear. Germline values: CDR1 SGHDT, CDR2 YYEEEE. The CDR3 sequence is 11 residues long. Trimming removed 2 bases at V and 6 bases at J, with 5 bases between.

The chain is built from TRBV28 and TRBJ1-5; 8 bases align to TRBD1. In germline, CDR1 is MDHEN, CDR2 SYDVKM. The ends lost 4 bases at V and 7 bases at J; junction bases unmatched: 9. CDR3 length equals 15 residues. The CDR3 DNA follows: TGTGCCAGCAGTTACACGGGACAGGTCGAACAGCCCCAGCATTTT. Protein: CASSYTGQVEQPQHF.

The chain joins TRBV6-1 to TRBJ2-5; D perhaps matches TRBD2 (6 bases). Germline V gene data show CDR1 as MNHNS and CDR2 as SASEGT. V was clipped by 0 bases and J by 1 base, with 9 bases between them. This CDR3 is 15 amino acids long. Here the CDR3 reads CASSEARLGQETQYF. In DNA form, the CDR3 reads TGTGCCAGCAGTGAAGCCCGACTAGGCCAAGAGACCCAGTACTTC.

The chain carries TRBV19 and TRBJ2-3; 14 bases match TRBD2. The CDR3 is 17 residues long. The germline CDR1 and CDR2 sequences are LNHDA and SQIVND (reference sequence). J lost 6 bases, V lost 9 bases, and 14 bases had no gene match. The DNA of the CDR3 is TGTGCCAGCAACTCCGACGGACTAGCGGGGGGTTCGGATACGCAGTATTTT. This gives the protein CASNSDGLAGGSDTQYF.

This clone was counted once. J is TRBJ2-1 and V is TRBV30; 11 nucleotides align to TRBD2. This CDR3 has 13 amino acids. V was clipped by 4 bases and J by 9 bases; unmatched bases: 5. Per germline, CDR1 GTSNPN and CDR2 SVGIG (reference sequence). CDR3 sequence: CAWISGGAGEQFF. The CDR3, as DNA: TGTGCCTGGATTAGCGGGGGGGCGGGTGAGCAGTTCTTC.

The chain employs TRBV27 and TRBJ2-1; the match to TRBD2 covers 11 bases. V trimming: 3 bases; J trimming: 6 bases; junction bases outside the gene matches: 1. Germline loops: CDR1 MNHEY, CDR2 SMNVEV (reference sequence). CDR3 size: 14 residues. The CDR3 DNA reads TGTGCCAGCAGTTTCGGGACTAGCGGCAATGAGCAGTTCTTC. Translation gives CASSFGTSGNEQFF.

The chain uses TRBV5-1 and TRBJ2-2, with D possibly being TRBD1 (6 bases). The CDR3 spans 14 residues. The germline gives CDR1 SGHRS, CDR2 YFSETQ. V lost 5 bases to trimming and J lost 6 bases, with 14 bases between them. CDR3 region: CASSGQRGAGELFF. DNA for the CDR3: TGCGCCAGCAGTGGACAGAGGGGAGCCGGGGAGCTGTTTTTT.